This T cell receptor (beta chain) was retrieved from a study of blood T cell repertoires in COVID-19. For the study at large: Samples of COVID-19 (acute and convalescent) were obtained from the United States, Italy and Spain. Sample material is recorded as cDNA or gDNA derived from T cells, B-cell-depleted T cells, or PBMCs.

Trimming took off 0 bases at V and 3 bases at J, with 9 bases between the two ends. The CDR3 loop spans 15 amino acids. Germline loops: CDR1 LGHNA, CDR2 YSLEER. TCRdb's table, derived via immunoSEQ multiplex PCR, lists solely in-frame clones and lacks some. This sample carries under 110,000 clones, around 85% of them seen once, and the ten largest clones take less than 2%. The chain combines TRBV4-3 with TRBJ1-5, with D uncertain. Sequencing was done on a sample of peripheral blood. This clonotype originated in a woman in her seventies with active or convalescent COVID-19. CDR3 sequence (DNA): TGCGCCAGCAGCCAAGAACGAGGCTACAATCAGCCCCAGCATTTT. As protein: CASSQERGYNQPQHF.